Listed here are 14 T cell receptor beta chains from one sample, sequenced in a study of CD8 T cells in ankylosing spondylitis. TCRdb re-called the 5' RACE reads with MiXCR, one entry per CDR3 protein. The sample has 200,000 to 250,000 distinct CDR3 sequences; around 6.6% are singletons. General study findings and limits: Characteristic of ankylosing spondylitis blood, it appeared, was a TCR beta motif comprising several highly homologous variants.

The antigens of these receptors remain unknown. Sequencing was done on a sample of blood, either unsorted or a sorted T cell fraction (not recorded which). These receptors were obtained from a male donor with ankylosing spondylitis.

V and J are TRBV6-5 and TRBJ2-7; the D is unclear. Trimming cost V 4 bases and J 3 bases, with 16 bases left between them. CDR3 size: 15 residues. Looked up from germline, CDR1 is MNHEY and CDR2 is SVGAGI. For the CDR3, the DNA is TGTGCCAGCAGTTCGGACCCCCAGCCACACTACGAGCAGTACTTC. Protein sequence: CASSSDPQPHYEQYF.

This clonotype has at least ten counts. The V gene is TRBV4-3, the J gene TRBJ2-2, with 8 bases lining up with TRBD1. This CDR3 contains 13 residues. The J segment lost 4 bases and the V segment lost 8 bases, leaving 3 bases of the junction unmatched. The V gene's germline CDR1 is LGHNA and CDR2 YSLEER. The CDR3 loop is CASGTGFTGELFF. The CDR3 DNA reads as TGCGCCAGCGGGACAGGTTTCACCGGGGAGCTGTTTTTT.

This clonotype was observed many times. CDR3 bases: TGCAGTGCTAGCGGAGACGGAAACTATGGCTACACCTTC. Amino acid sequence: CSASGDGNYGYTF. The chain has TRBV20-1 and TRBJ1-2, with D hard to call. The CDR3 totals 13 residues. CDR1 and CDR2 from the germline V gene are DFQATT and SNEGSKA (reference sequence). Trimming cost V 3 bases and J 2 bases, with 10 bases left between them.

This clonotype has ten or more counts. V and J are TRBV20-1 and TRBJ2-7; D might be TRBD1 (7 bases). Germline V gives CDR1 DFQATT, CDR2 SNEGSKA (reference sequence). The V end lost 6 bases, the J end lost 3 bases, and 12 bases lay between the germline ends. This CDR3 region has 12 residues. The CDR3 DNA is TGCAGTGCCAGGGGGGCTTACTACGAGCAGTACTTC. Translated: CSARGAYYEQYF.

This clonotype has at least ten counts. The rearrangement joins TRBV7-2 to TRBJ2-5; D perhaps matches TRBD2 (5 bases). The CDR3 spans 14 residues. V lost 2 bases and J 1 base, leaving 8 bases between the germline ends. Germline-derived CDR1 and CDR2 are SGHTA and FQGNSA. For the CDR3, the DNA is TGTGCCAGCAGCTTAAGGACTTTCCAAGAGACCCAGTACTTC. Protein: CASSLRTFQETQYF.

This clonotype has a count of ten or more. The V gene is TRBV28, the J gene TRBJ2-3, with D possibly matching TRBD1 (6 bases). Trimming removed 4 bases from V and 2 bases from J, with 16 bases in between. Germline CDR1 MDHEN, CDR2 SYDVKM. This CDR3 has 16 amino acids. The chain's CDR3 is CASSSSNRVYTDTQYF. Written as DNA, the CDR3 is TGTGCCAGCAGTTCTTCAAACAGGGTTTACACAGATACGCAGTATTTT.

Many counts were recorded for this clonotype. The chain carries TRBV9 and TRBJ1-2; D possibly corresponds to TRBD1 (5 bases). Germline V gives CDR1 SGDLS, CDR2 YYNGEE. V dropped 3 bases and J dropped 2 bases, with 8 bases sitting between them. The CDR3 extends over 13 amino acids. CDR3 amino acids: CASSDGANYGYTF. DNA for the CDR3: TGTGCCAGCAGCGACGGGGCAAACTATGGCTACACCTTC. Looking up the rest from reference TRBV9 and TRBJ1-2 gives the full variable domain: DSGVTQTPKHLITATGQRVTLRCSPRSGDLSVYWYQQSLDQGLQFLIQYYNGEERAKGNILERFSAQQFPDLHSELNLSSLELGDSALYFCASSDGANYGYTFGSGTRLTVV.

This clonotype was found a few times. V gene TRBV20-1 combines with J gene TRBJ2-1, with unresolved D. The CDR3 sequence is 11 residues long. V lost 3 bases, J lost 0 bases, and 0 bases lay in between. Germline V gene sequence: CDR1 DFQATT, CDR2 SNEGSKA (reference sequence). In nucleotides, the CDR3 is TGCAGTGCTAGCTCCTACAATGAGCAGTTCTTC. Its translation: CSASSYNEQFF.

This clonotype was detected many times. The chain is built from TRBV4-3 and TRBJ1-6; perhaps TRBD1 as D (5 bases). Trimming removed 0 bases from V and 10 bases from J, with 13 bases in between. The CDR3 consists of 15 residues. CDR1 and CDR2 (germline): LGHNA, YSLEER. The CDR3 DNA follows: TGCGCCAGCAGCCAAGATGGGGGATCCCTATCACCCCTCCACTTT. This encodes CASSQDGGSLSPLHF.

The CDR3: CASSVRTGNFYEQYF. The CDR3, as DNA: TGTGCCAGCAGCGTCAGGACAGGGAATTTCTACGAGCAGTACTTC. The chain is built from TRBV9 and TRBJ2-7; 8 nucleotides line up with TRBD1. Germline V CDR1 and CDR2: SGDLS, YYNGEE. The junction had 7 bases not matched to a gene; V was cut back by 2 bases and J by 3 bases. The CDR3 consists of 15 residues. Filled out from reference TRBV9 and TRBJ2-7, the complete variable domain reads DSGVTQTPKHLITATGQRVTLRCSPRSGDLSVYWYQQSLDQGLQFLIQYYNGEERAKGNILERFSAQQFPDLHSELNLSSLELGDSALYFCASSVRTGNFYEQYFGPGTRLTVT.

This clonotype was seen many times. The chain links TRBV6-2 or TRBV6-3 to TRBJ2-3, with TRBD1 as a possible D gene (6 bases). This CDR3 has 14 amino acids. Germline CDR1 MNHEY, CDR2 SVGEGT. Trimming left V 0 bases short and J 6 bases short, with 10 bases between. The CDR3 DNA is TGTGCCAGCAGTTACTCGGACAGTGTGGATACGCAGTATTTT. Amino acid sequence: CASSYSDSVDTQYF.

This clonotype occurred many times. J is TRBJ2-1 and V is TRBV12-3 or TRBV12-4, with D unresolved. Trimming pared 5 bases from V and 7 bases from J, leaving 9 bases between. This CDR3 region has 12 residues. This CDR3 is CASSPPANEQFF. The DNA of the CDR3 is TGTGCCAGCAGTCCCCCCGCAAATGAGCAGTTCTTC.

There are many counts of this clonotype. CDR3 coding DNA: TGTGCCAGCAGCGTACGGAGCGGCGTCGGGACCCAGTACTTC. Translating it yields CASSVRSGVGTQYF. The J gene is TRBJ2-5, the V gene TRBV9; TRBD2 is a possible D gene (5 bases). V lost 1 base to trimming and J lost 7 bases, with 14 bases between them. Germline CDR1 SGDLS, CDR2 YYNGEE. The CDR3 has 14 residues.

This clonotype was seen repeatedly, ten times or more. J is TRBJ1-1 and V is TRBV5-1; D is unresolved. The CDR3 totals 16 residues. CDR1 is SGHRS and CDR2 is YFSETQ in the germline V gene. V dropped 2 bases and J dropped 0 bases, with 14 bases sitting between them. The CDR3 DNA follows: TGCGCCAGCAGCTTTGAACCGCAGACACTGAACACTGAAGCTTTCTTT. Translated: CASSFEPQTLNTEAFF.